This T cell receptor (beta chain) appears in the sequencing data of a study of blood T cell repertoires in COVID-19 (dated by TCRdb to 2018 to 2020). The study in broad terms: The collaborator samples originated in the United States, Italy and Spain and spanned the acute and convalescent phases of COVID-19. The prospective study material was composed of cDNA or gDNA derived from T cells, B-cell-depleted T cells, or PBMCs. The dataset comprised deeply sampled blood TCRbeta repertoires from subjects exposed to, actively infected with, or recovered from COVID-19. The repertoires were made available in a free public database intended to serve as a resource for research on the immune response to SARS-CoV-2. Samples came from the ongoing ImmuneRACE study (first 160 participants) plus 1,254 subjects from 6 global collaborators. A de-identified subject ID, COVID-19 status, age in years and sex were almost always included in the sample metadata. Where available, HLA class I and class II types were taken from metadata supplied by the sample provider and were not determined by assay-based typing. Beyond this particular receptor, the publication reports: The quantity of clinical and demographic metadata differed by source and by participant and was supplied without curation.

The immunoSEQ Assay, a bias-controlled multiplex PCR, was used to amplify TCRbeta CDR3 regions from genomic DNA. Per the original workflow: The number of nucleated cells in each sample was estimated by amplification of reference gene primers within the assay. To quantify the absolute abundance of each unique TCRbeta CDR3 rearrangement, sequence reads were collapsed and filtered. For each sample, productive Simpson clonality was calculated as the square root of Simpson's diversity index over productive rearrangements. The clones in this table, taken by TCRdb from immuneACCESS, are in-frame only. Not every clone is retained; where verified, under half of the shortfall comes from an unresolved V gene, and the cause of the rest is unknown. That table furnishes V, J and clone size, whereas the DNA furnished D and trimming. The sample data list 150,000 or so clones, and nearly 80% of these were observed just once. The ten largest clones add up to 1.5% to 2% of the sample.

Taken from cysteine to phenylalanine, the CDR3 has 13 residues. Only the CDR3 DNA is retained, 39 bases long and in frame from the first base. V is clipped by 7 bases and J by 7 bases, and the sequence between their germline boundaries is 16 bases long. To note about this clone: Its antigen is still unknown. Base qualities are not at hand, and no much larger clone is one base apart.

Whole blood was collected in K2EDTA tubes by collaborating institutions according to the institutions' own protocols. For TCRbeta analysis, collaborators shipped samples as frozen whole blood, isolated PBMCs, or DNA extracted from either of those sample types. The rearrangement combines TRBV12-3 or TRBV12-4 with TRBJ2-5; the D gene is perhaps TRBD1, from 5 matching bases. The TCR was taken from a man older than 75 with acute or convalescent COVID-19. Sequenced: peripheral blood. The sequence in DNA is TGTGCCAGCAAAAAGGGGCTCCAGGGGACCCAGTACTTC. Its coded protein is CASKKGLQGTQYF.